Given below is one T cell receptor (beta chain) in context. The data originate from a study of radiotherapy plus CTLA-4 blockade in lung cancer. The repertoire was sequenced with immunoSEQ multiplex PCR; TCRdb's copy has only in-frame clones and lacks some. This sample has roughly 66,000 clones, with approximately 83% found just once. This specimen was peripheral blood, taken from a patient treated with radiotherapy plus ipilimumab. This clonotype originated in a human donor with non-small cell lung cancer who had a partial response to radiotherapy plus ipilimumab.

The chain's CDR3 is CASRRGQGVAAQETQYF. For the CDR3, the DNA is TGCGCCAGCAGGAGGGGTCAGGGGGTAGCGGCGCAAGAGACCCAGTACTTC. The chain combines TRBV10-2 with TRBJ2-5; D possibly corresponds to TRBD1 (7 bases). Germline assignment: CDR1 WSHSY and CDR2 SAAADI. Deletions cut 6 bases from V and 2 bases from J, with 22 bases between. CDR3 length: 17 residues.